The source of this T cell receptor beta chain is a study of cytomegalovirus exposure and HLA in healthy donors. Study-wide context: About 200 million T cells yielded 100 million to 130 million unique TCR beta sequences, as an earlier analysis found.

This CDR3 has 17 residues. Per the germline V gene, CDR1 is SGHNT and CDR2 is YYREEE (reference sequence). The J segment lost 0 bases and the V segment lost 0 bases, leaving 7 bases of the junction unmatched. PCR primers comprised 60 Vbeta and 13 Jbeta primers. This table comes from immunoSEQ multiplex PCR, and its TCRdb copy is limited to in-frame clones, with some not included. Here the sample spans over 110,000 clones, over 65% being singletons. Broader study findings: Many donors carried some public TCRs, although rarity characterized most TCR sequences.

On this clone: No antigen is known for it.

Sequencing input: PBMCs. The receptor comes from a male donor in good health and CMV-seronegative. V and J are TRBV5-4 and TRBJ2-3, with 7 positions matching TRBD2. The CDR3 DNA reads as TGTGCCAGCAGCTTGGCTTCGGGGGGATCTAGCACAGATACGCAGTATTTT. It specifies CASSLASGGSSTDTQYF.